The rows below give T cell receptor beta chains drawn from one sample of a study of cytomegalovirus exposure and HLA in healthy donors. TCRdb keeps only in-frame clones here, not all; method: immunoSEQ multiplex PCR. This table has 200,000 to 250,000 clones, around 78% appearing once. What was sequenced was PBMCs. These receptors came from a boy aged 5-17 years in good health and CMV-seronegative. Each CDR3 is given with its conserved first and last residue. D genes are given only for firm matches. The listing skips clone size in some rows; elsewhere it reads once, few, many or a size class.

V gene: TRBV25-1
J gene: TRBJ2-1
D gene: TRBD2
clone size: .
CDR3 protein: CASSAGTSAPNEQFF
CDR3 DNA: TGTGCCAGCAGCGCCGGGACTAGCGCACCTAATGAGCAGTTCTTC

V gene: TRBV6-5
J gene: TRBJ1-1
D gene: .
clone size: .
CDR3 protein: CASSYGKGAEAFF
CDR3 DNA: TGTGCCAGCAGTTACGGGAAAGGGGCTGAAGCTTTCTTT

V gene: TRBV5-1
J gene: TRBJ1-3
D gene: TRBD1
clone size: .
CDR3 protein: CASSLDRGRNTIYF
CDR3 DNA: TGCGCCAGCAGCTTGGACAGGGGAAGAAACACCATATATTTT

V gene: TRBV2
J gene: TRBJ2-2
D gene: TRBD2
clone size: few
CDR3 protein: CASSKRGGAGELFF
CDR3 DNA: TGTGCCAGCAGTAAGCGGGGGGGCGCCGGGGAGCTGTTTTTT

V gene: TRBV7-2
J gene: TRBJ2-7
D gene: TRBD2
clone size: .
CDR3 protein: CASSWGGLAVSSYEQYF
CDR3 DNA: TGTGCCAGCAGCTGGGGGGGACTAGCGGTTAGCTCCTACGAGCAGTACTTC

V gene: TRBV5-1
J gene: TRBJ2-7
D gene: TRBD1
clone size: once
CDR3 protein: CASSPGTGNEQYF
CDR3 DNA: TGCGCCAGCAGCCCGGGGACAGGGAACGAGCAGTACTTC

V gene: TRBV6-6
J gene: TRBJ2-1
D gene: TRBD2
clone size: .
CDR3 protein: CASSPLAGGRYNEQFF
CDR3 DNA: TGTGCCAGCAGCCCTTTAGCGGGAGGCCGTTACAATGAGCAGTTCTTC

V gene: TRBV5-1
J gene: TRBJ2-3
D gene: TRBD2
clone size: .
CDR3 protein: CASSPKAGELTDTQYF
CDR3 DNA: TGCGCCAGCAGCCCTAAAGCGGGGGAACTCACAGATACGCAGTATTTT

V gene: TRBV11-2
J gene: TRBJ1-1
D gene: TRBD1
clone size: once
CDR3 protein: CASSRGPGQGAFGSFF
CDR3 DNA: TGTGCCAGCAGCCGCGGTCCGGGACAGGGGGCTTTCGGGTCTTTCTTT

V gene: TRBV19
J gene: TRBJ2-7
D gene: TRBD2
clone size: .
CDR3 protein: CASSAGVPYEQYF
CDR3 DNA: TGTGCCAGTAGTGCGGGGGTCCCCTACGAGCAGTACTTC

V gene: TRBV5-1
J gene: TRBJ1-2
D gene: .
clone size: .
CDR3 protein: CASRPHRDTYYGYTF
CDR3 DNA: TGCGCCAGCAGACCTCACAGGGACACATACTATGGCTACACCTTC

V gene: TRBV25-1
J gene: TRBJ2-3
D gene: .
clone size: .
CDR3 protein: CASMGAFTDTQYF
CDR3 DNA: TGTGCCAGCATGGGGGCATTCACAGATACGCAGTATTTT

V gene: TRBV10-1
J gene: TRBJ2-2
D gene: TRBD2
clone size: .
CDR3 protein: CASSESSSGGARTGELFF
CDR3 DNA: TGCGCCAGCAGTGAGTCATCTAGCGGGGGCGCGAGGACCGGGGAGCTGTTTTTT

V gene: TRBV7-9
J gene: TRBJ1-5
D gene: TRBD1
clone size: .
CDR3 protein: CSSSPTEDRGDNQPQHF
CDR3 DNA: TGTTCCAGCAGCCCAACGGAGGACAGGGGAGACAATCAGCCCCAGCATTTT

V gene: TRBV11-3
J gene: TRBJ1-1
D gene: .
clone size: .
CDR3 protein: CASSLRPGVAFF
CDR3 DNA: TGTGCCAGCAGCTTGAGACCGGGGGTAGCTTTCTTT

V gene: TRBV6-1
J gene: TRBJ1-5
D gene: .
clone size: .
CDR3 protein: CASSAAYLGGRNSNQPQHF
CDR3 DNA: TGTGCCAGCAGTGCCGCATATCTGGGAGGGAGGAATAGCAATCAGCCCCAGCATTTT

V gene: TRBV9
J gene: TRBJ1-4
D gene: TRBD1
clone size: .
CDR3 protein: CASSNYRGMDEKLFF
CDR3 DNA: TGTGCCAGCAGCAACTACAGGGGAATGGATGAAAAACTGTTTTTT

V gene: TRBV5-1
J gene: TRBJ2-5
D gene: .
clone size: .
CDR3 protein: CASSQGSQGPETQYF
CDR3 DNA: TGCGCCAGCAGCCAAGGTAGCCAGGGTCCAGAGACCCAGTACTTC

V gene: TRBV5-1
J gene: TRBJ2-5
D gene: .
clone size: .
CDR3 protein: CASSPTGLQETQYF
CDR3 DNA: TGCGCCAGCAGCCCTACAGGGCTGCAAGAGACCCAGTACTTC

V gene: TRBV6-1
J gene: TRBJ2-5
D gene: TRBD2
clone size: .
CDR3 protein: CASSRGGLGETQYF
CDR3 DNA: TGTGCCAGCAGTCGGGGAGGGTTAGGTGAGACCCAGTACTTC

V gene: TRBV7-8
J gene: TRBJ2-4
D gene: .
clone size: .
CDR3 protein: CASSSTQGLGNIQYF
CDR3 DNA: TGTGCCAGCAGCTCTACACAGGGATTGGGAAACATTCAGTACTTC

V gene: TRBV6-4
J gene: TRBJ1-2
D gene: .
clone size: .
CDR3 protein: CASSERGYGYTF
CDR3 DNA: TGTGCCAGCAGTGAAAGGGGATACGGCTACACCTTC

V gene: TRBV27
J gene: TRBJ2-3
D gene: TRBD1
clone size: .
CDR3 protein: CASSKWTGATDTQYF
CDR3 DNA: TGTGCCAGCAGTAAATGGACAGGGGCAACAGATACGCAGTATTTT

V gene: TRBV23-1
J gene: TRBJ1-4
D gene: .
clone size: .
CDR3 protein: CASSQGFEVQGEKLFF
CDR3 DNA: TGCGCCAGCAGTCAGGGATTTGAAGTTCAGGGGGAAAAACTGTTTTTT